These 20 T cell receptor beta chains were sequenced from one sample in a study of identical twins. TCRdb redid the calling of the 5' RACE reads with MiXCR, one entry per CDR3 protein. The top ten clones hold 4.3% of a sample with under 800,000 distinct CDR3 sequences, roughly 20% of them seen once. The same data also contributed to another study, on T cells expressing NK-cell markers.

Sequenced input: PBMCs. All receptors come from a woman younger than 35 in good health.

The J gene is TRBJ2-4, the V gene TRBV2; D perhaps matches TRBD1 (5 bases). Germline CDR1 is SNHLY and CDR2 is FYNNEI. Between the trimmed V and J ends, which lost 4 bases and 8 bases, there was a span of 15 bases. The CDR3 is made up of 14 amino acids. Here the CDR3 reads CASSVQATTDIQYF. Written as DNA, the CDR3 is TGTGCCAGCAGTGTTCAGGCAACGACAGACATTCAGTACTTC. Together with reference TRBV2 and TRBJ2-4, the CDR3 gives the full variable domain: EPEVTQTPSHQVTQMGQEVILRCVPISNHLYFYWYRQILGQKVEFLVSFYNNEISEKSEIFDDQFSVERPDGSNFTLKIRSTKLEDSAMYFCASSVQATTDIQYFGAGTRLSVL.

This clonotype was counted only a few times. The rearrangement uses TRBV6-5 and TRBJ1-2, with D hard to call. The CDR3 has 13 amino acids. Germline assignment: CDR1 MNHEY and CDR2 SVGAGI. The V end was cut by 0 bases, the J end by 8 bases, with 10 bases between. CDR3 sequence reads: CASSYSGRVGYTF. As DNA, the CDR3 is TGTGCCAGCAGTTACTCAGGGAGGGTCGGCTACACCTTC.

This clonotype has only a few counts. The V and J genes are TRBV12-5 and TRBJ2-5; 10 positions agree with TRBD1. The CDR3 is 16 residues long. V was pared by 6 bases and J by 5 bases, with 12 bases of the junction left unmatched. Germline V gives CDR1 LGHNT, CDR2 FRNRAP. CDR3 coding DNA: TGTGCTAGTGGACTGGGCCTGACAGGGGGCAGGGAGACCCAGTACTTC. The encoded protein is CASGLGLTGGRETQYF.

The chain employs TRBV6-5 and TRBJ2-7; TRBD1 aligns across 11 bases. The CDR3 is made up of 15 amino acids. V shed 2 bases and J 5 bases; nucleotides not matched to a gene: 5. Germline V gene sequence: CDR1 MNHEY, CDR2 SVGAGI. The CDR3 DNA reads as TGTGCCAGCAGTTACCGGGGACAGGGGGATCACGAGCAGTACTTC. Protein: CASSYRGQGDHEQYF.

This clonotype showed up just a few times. DNA for the CDR3: TGTGCCAGCAGCTTAGAAGGGGGCTCGACCTACGAGCAGTACTTC. Protein product: CASSLEGGSTYEQYF. The gene calls are TRBV7-9 and TRBJ2-7, with TRBD1 identical over 7 bases. Looked up from germline, CDR1 is SEHNR and CDR2 is FQNEAQ (reference sequence). Unmatched junction bases numbered 5, after V lost 1 base and J lost 2 bases. The CDR3 sequence is 15 residues long.

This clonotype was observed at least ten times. The CDR3 bases are TGCAGTGCTAAGGACAGGGTGCTAAATACGCAGTATTTT. It yields the protein CSAKDRVLNTQYF. This rearrangement joins TRBV20-1 to TRBJ2-3, with TRBD1 identical over 8 bases. The CDR3 is 13 residues long. Unmatched junction bases numbered 7, after V lost 4 bases and J lost 7 bases. CDR1 DFQATT and CDR2 SNEGSKA come from the germline V gene (reference sequence).

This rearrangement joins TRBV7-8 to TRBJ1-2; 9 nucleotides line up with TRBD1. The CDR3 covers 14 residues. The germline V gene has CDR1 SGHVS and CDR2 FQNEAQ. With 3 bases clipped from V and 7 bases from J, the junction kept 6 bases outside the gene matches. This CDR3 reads CASSFTTGGPGYTF. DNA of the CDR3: TGTGCCAGCAGCTTTACGACAGGGGGGCCTGGCTACACCTTC. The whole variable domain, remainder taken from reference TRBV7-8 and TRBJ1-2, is GAGVSQSPRYKVAKRGQDVALRCDPISGHVSLFWYQQALGQGPEFLTYFQNEAQLDKSGLPSDRFFAERPEGSVSTLKIQRTQQEDSAVYLCASSFTTGGPGYTFGSGTRLTVV.

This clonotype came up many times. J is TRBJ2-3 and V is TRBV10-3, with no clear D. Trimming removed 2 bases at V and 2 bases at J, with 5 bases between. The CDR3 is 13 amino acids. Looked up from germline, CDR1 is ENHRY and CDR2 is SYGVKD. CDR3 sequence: CAISEHITDTQYF. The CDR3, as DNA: TGTGCCATCAGTGAGCATATCACAGATACGCAGTATTTT.

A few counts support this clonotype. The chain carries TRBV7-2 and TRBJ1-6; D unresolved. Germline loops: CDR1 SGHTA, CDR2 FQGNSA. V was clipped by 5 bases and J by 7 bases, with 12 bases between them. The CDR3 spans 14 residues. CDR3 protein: CASSPRIQNSPLHF. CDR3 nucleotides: TGTGCCAGCAGCCCTCGCATTCAGAATTCACCCCTCCACTTT. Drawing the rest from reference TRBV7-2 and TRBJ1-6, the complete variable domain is GAGVSQSPSNKVTEKGKDVELRCDPISGHTALYWYRQSLGQGLEFLIYFQGNSAPDKSGLPSDRFSAERTGGSVSTLTIQRTQQEDSAVYLCASSPRIQNSPLHFGNGTRLTVT.

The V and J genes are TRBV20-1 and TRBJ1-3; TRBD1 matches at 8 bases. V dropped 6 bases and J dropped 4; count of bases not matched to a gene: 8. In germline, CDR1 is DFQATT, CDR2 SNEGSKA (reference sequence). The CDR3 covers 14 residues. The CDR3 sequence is CSAAKGTGGNTIYF. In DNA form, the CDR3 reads TGCAGTGCGGCAAAGGGGACAGGCGGAAACACCATATATTTT.

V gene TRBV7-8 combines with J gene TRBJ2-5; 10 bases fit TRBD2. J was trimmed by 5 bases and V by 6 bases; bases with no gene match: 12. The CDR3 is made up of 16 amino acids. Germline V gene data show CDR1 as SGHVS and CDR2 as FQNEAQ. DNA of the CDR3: TGTGCCAGCAGTCAGACCTCTAGCGGGAGTGAGGAGACCCAGTACTTC. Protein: CASSQTSSGSEETQYF.

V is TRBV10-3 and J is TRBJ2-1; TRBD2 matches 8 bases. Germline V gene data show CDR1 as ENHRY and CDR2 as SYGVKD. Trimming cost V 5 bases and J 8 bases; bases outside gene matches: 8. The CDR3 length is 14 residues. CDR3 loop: CAISREGRLDEQFF. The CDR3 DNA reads TGTGCCATCAGTCGGGAGGGCCGATTGGATGAGCAGTTCTTC.

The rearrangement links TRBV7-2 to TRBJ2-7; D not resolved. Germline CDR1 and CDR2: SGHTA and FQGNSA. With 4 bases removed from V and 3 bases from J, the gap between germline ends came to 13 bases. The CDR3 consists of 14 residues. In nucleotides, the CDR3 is TGTGCCAGCAGCTGGACCGAGAATGGCTACGAGCAGTACTTC. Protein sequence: CASSWTENGYEQYF.

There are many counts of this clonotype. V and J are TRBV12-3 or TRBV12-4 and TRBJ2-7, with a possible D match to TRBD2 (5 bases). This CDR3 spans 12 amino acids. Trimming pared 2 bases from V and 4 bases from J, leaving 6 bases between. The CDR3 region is CASSLLAYEQYF. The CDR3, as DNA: TGTGCCAGCAGTTTACTAGCTTACGAGCAGTACTTC.

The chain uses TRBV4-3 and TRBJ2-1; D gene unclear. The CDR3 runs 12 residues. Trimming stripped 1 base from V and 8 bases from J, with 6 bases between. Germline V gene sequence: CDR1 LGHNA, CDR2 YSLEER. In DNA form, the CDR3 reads TGCGCCAGCAGCCAAGGAAAGGATGAGCAGTTCTTC. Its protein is CASSQGKDEQFF.

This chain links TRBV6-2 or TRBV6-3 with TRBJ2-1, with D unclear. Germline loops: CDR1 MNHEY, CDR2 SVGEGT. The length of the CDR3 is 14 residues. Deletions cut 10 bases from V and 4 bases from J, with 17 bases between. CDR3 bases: TGTGCCACCTTAAAGGTCCGGATTTACAATGAGCAGTTCTTC. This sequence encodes CATLKVRIYNEQFF.

CDR3 protein: CASSYHPRDRVRETQYF. The CDR3 bases are TGTGCCAGCAGTTACCACCCCCGGGACAGGGTACGAGAGACCCAGTACTTC. V and J are TRBV7-2 and TRBJ2-5; 9 bases are a match to TRBD1. Per the germline V gene, CDR1 is SGHTA and CDR2 is FQGNSA. V trimming: 6 bases; J trimming: 4 bases; junction bases outside the gene matches: 15. The CDR3 sequence is 17 residues long.

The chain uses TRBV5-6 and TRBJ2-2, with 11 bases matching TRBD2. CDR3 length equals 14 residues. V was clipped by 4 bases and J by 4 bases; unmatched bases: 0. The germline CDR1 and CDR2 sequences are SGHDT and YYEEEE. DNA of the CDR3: TGTGCCAGCAGCGGACTAGCGGGCACCGGGGAGCTGTTTTTT. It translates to CASSGLAGTGELFF. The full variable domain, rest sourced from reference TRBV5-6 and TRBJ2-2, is DAGVTQSPTHLIKTRGQQVTLRCSPKSGHDTVSWYQQALGQGPQFIFQYYEEEERQRGNFPDRFSGHQFPNYSSELNVNALLLGDSALYLCASSGLAGTGELFFGEGSRLTVL.

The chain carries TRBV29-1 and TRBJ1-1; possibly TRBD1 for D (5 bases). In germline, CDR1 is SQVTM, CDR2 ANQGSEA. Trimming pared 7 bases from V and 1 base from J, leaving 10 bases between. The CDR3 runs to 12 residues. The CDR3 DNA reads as TGCAGCGGGGGCCAGAGGAACACTGAAGCTTTCTTT. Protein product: CSGGQRNTEAFF. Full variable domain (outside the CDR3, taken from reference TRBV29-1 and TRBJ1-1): SAVISQKPSRDICQRGTSLTIQCQVDSQVTMMFWYRQQPGQSLTLIATANQGSEATYESGFVIDKFPISRPNLTFSTLTVSNMSPEDSSIYLCSGGQRNTEAFFGQGTRLTVV.

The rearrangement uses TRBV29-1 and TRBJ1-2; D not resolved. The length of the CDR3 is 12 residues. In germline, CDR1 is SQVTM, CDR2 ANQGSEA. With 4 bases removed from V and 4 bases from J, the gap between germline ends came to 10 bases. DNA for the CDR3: TGCAGCGTTGGTGGGGATCCCTATGGCTACACCTTC. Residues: CSVGGDPYGYTF. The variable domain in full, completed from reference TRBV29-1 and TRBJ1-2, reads SAVISQKPSRDICQRGTSLTIQCQVDSQVTMMFWYRQQPGQSLTLIATANQGSEATYESGFVIDKFPISRPNLTFSTLTVSNMSPEDSSIYLCSVGGDPYGYTFGSGTRLTVV.